This TCR beta chain was recorded in a study of blood T cell repertoires in COVID-19 (dated by TCRdb to between 2020 and 2021). Broadly, across the study: Collaborator samples came from the United States, Italy and Spain and covered acute and convalescent phases of COVID-19. The material from the prospective study consisted of cDNA or gDNA derived from T cells, B-cell-depleted T cells, or PBMCs. Deeply sampled blood TCRbeta repertoires from subjects exposed to, actively infected with, or recovered from COVID-19 were included in the dataset. The repertoires were released in a freely available public database meant as a resource for research on the immune response to SARS-CoV-2. Samples were obtained from the ongoing ImmuneRACE study (first 160 participants) and from 1,200 or so subjects provided by 6 global collaborators. Sample metadata almost always included a de-identified subject ID, COVID-19 status, age in years and sex. Where available, HLA class I and class II types were obtained from metadata supplied by the sample provider rather than from assay-based typing.

A word on this clone: This clone's antigen is unknown. No base-level quality is on record; no much larger clone is a single base apart.

At one collaborating source in Seattle, patients were enrolled during active infection and were followed longitudinally through the course of disease. The collaborating institutions used their own protocols to collect whole blood in K2EDTA tubes. For TCRbeta analysis, collaborators shipped samples as frozen whole blood, isolated PBMCs, or DNA extracted from either of those sample types. TCRbeta CDR3 regions were amplified from genomic DNA using the immunoSEQ Assay, a bias-controlled multiplex PCR. On the authors' methods: The number of nucleated cells in each sample was estimated by amplification of reference gene primers within the assay. To quantify the absolute abundance of each unique TCRbeta CDR3 rearrangement, sequence reads were collapsed and filtered. For each sample, productive Simpson clonality was calculated as the square root of Simpson's diversity index over productive rearrangements. TCRdb re-hosts the immuneACCESS table, in-frame sequences only. Its copies lack some clones; in the studies checked, an unresolved V gene accounts for under half of them, and the cause for the rest is not known. V and J calls and clone size are as listed in that table; D and trimming were resolved from the DNA. Recorded for this sample are fewer than 200,000 clones; roughly 79% of them occurred a single time. About 12% of the sample lies in the top ten.

CDR1 MNHNS and CDR2 SASEGT are derived from the germline V gene. There are 14 amino acids in the CDR3, from cysteine to phenylalanine inclusive. The only DNA kept is the CDR3, 42 bases in frame from the first base. V and J lose 3 bases and 6 bases, and a span of 9 bases separates them. On the study overall, not on this receptor specifically: Clinical and demographic metadata were provided uncurated, with the amount varying by source and participant.

The V and J segments used are TRBV6-1 and TRBJ1-6; 5 matching bases give a weak D call of TRBD1. The clonotype originates from an elderly woman with COVID-19, enrolled during active disease. Sequenced sample: peripheral blood. In nucleotides, the sequence is TGTGCCAGCAGTGATAGGGGTAGTAATTCACCCCTCCACTTT. This codes for CASSDRGSNSPLHF.